Reported below is one T cell receptor (beta chain). This sample was included in a study of blood T cell repertoires in COVID-19. Background on the study: COVID-19 samples, acute and convalescent, were from the United States, Italy and Spain. T cells, B-cell-depleted T cells, or PBMCs provided the cDNA or gDNA that served as material.

As handled by the study authors: For nucleated cells, counts were estimated from reference gene primer amplification. Method: immunoSEQ multiplex PCR; TCRdb's copy keeps in-frame clones and lacks some. The V and J calls and clone size come from that table; D and trimming were worked out from the DNA. The table shows roughly 250,000 clones, with 88% occurring only once. The V gene's germline CDR1 is MNHEY and CDR2 SVGAGI. CDR3 length: 13 residues. The V and J ends lost 6 bases and 8 bases, in that order; junction bases with no gene match: 9. The chain carries TRBV6-5 and TRBJ1-1; TRBD1 agrees at 7 bases. The sequenced sample was peripheral blood. This clonotype was sampled from a woman between 40 and 55 years old who had recovered from COVID-19. Here the CDR3 DNA reads TGTGCCAGCAGAACGAGGACAGGCGGCGAAGCTTTCTTT. As protein: CASRTRTGGEAFF.